A selection of T cell receptor beta chains follows, all from one sample in a study of blood T cell repertoires in COVID-19. The repertoire was sequenced with immunoSEQ multiplex PCR; TCRdb's copy has only in-frame clones and lacks some. The table has more than 95,000 clones, 92% seen once. The sample consisted of peripheral blood. The origin of the receptors is a man in his forties or fifties with COVID-19, enrolled during active disease. Each CDR3 is given with its conserved first and last residue.

j_call,v_call,cdr3_aa
TRBJ2-1,TRBV7-7,CASSLGTSGSYNEQFF
TRBJ1-1,TRBV9,CASSATVDTEAFF
TRBJ2-7,TRBV15,CATSKRDALRLEQYF
TRBJ2-3,TRBV9,CASSVGGTAADTQYF
TRBJ1-4,TRBV7-9,CASSPGQGQEEKLFF
TRBJ1-2,TRBV7-9,CASSLAIAGDGYTF
TRBJ1-1,TRBV6-5,CASSRLGQGDTEAFF
TRBJ2-1,TRBV6-6,CASTLTSGGPEQFF
TRBJ1-6,TRBV7-6,CASRAGGDPNSPLHF
TRBJ1-5,TRBV28,CASSATGVYQPQHF
TRBJ1-1,TRBV19,CASRAVNLEAFF
TRBJ1-2,TRBV4-3,CASSQTRTGLTGYTF
TRBJ2-2,TRBV30,CASTPTGGNTGELFF
TRBJ2-5,TRBV18,CASSPMGSTGQETQYF
TRBJ2-5,TRBV7-9,CASSQNTKTSGRAWTQYF
TRBJ2-7,TRBV7-2,CASSLVGTGKSEQYF
TRBJ2-5,TRBV5-1,CASSRAGTGVQETQYF
TRBJ2-2,TRBV10-3,CAITGRETGELFF
TRBJ1-6,TRBV2,CASSADRINSPLHF
TRBJ2-3,TRBV6-1,CASSGYRGLFPTDTQYF
TRBJ1-1,TRBV2,CASLMGGFEAFF
TRBJ1-3,TRBV28,CASSLRGQLSGNTIYF
TRBJ2-5,TRBV18,CASSPIRQPQETQYF
TRBJ2-1,TRBV6-5,CASSYSTRGPQNEQFF
TRBJ1-1,TRBV6-5,CASSPTTVNTEAFF
TRBJ1-2,TRBV5-4,CASSDGGTPTGYGYTF
TRBJ2-5,TRBV29-1,CSVSGLRETQYF
TRBJ2-3,TRBV7-2,CASSLLGAGEKSDTQYF
TRBJ1-1,TRBV11-2,CASSLGVGQGILSEAFF
TRBJ2-3,TRBV5-1,CASSLRSSTDTQYF
TRBJ2-5,TRBV6-5,CASSLPGQQETQYF
TRBJ1-1,TRBV7-9,CASTQGYRNTEAFF
TRBJ1-4,TRBV15,CATSREDRDEKLFF
TRBJ2-6,TRBV7-2,CASSRDSGANVLTF
TRBJ2-7,TRBV9,CASSLEEGQAYEQYF
TRBJ1-4,TRBV9,CASSGDSQEEKLFF
TRBJ2-1,TRBV10-3,CAISRASGTNEQFF
TRBJ2-6,TRBV27,CASRGGASGANVLTF
TRBJ2-5,TRBV19,CASSWGGTGATQYF
TRBJ2-1,TRBV6-5,CASSSGGQGHNEQFF
TRBJ2-7,TRBV2,CASSRGSLYEQYF
TRBJ1-4,TRBV6-1,CASSEAPFGLGKLFF